The 23 T cell receptor beta chains below come from one sample, sequenced in a study of blood T cell repertoires in COVID-19. Some clones are missing from TCRdb's copy, which holds only in-frame ones; the method was immunoSEQ multiplex PCR. This sample has about 310,000 clones; around 89% occur once, and the top ten carry about 9.9%. Sequencing input: PBMCs or T cells enriched from blood (not recorded which). The receptors come from a woman in her 40s who had recovered from COVID-19.

The genes are TRBV19 and TRBJ2-5; 10 bases agree with TRBD2. The CDR3 contains 13 residues. V lost 7 bases to trimming and J lost 6 bases; unmatched junction nucleotides: 5. CDR1 and CDR2 (germline): LNHDA, SQIVND (reference sequence). The DNA of the CDR3 is TGTGCCAGTATGGCTAGCGGGAGCAAGACCCAGTACTTC. It translates to CASMASGSKTQYF.

The J gene is TRBJ2-1, the V gene TRBV23-1; 12 nucleotides match TRBD1. TRBV23-1 falls under the ORF class, with uncertain function. CDR3 size: 16 residues. Trimming cost V 2 bases and J 14 bases; bases outside gene matches: 13. The CDR3 DNA reads TGCGCCAGCAGTCAAACCCTGGGACAGGGGGCGAGGGTTGAGTTCTTC. It translates to CASSQTLGQGARVEFF.

This chain uses TRBV15 with TRBJ1-2; D is uncertain. CDR3 size: 15 residues. Trimming stripped 5 bases from V and 3 bases from J, with 16 bases between. Per the germline V gene, CDR1 is LNHNV and CDR2 is YYDKDF (reference sequence). CDR3 DNA sequence: TGTGCCACCAGCTCACCATTCCACGGGGACTATGGCTACACCTTC. It yields the protein CATSSPFHGDYGYTF.

J is TRBJ1-2 and V is TRBV7-2; 8 positions match TRBD1. Germline lookup yields CDR1 SGHTA and CDR2 FQGNSA. With V trimmed by 7 bases and J by 4 bases, 8 bases remained unmatched. The CDR3 consists of 14 residues. In DNA form, the CDR3 reads TGTGCCAGCATGCCAGGGGGCGATGGCTATGGCTACACCTTC. This sequence encodes CASMPGGDGYGYTF.

The CDR3 loop reads CASRPGAGELFF. DNA for the CDR3: TGTGCCAGCAGGCCGGGGGCCGGGGAGCTGTTTTTT. The chain recombines TRBV2 with TRBJ2-2, with a weak D call TRBD2 (6 bases). Germline CDR1 and CDR2: SNHLY and FYNNEI. Trimming stripped 6 bases from V and 6 bases from J, with 8 bases between. The CDR3 is made up of 12 amino acids.

This clone is medium-sized within its sample. This chain uses TRBV30 with TRBJ2-7; D possibly corresponds to TRBD1 (6 bases). CDR3 length: 12 amino acids. Germline V gives CDR1 GTSNPN, CDR2 SVGIG (reference sequence). The V end lost 8 bases, the J end lost 4 bases, and 15 bases lay between the germline ends. The CDR3 is CAHQVGAYEQYF. In DNA, the CDR3 is TGTGCCCACCAGGTGGGGGCTTACGAGCAGTACTTC.

The genes are TRBV6-4 and TRBJ1-2, with 7 nucleotides matching TRBD1. Germline V lookup: CDR1 MRHNA, CDR2 SNTAGT. The CDR3 runs to 12 residues. V lost 4 bases and J lost 8; bases outside the gene matches: 4. CDR3: CASSGDRGGYTF. The CDR3 DNA sequence: TGTGCCAGCAGTGGGGACAGAGGAGGCTACACCTTC.

DNA of the CDR3: TGTGCCAGCTCACTAGGTGTAGGGGGCGAGCAGTACTTC. This gives the protein CASSLGVGGEQYF. This chain joins TRBV18 and TRBJ2-7; D possibly corresponds to TRBD1 (6 bases). In germline, CDR1 is KGHSH, CDR2 LQKENI. CDR3 length: 13 residues. Trimming removed 4 bases from V and 6 bases from J, with 13 bases in between.

With respect to this clone: The junction does not match germline at one end; this may be a read error. CDR3 residues: CASTSEEAGPSDEQYF. The CDR3 coding sequence is TGTGCCAGCACCTCAGAAGAAGCGGGTCCCTCCGACGAGCAGTACTTC. The chain recombines TRBV27 with TRBJ2-7; maybe TRBD2 (6 bases). The CDR3 extends over 16 amino acids. Germline CDR1 is MNHEY and CDR2 is SMNVEV (reference sequence).

The chain combines TRBV5-4 with TRBJ2-1; TRBD1 matches 7 bases. Looked up from germline, CDR1 is SGHNT and CDR2 is YYREEE (reference sequence). The CDR3 loop spans 14 amino acids. With V trimmed by 1 base and J by 7 bases, 5 bases remained unmatched. This CDR3 reads CASSLTTGLNEQFF. The CDR3 DNA sequence: TGTGCCAGCAGCTTGACGACAGGGTTAAATGAGCAGTTCTTC. Together with reference TRBV5-4 and TRBJ2-1, the CDR3 gives the full variable domain: ETGVTQSPTHLIKTRGQQVTLRCSSQSGHNTVSWYQQALGQGPQFIFQYYREEENGRGNFPPRFSGLQFPNYSSELNVNALELDDSALYLCASSLTTGLNEQFFGPGTRLTVL.

J is TRBJ1-2 and V is TRBV4-3; D is ambiguous. V lost 1 base to trimming and J lost 1 base, with 7 bases between them. The CDR3 extends over 14 amino acids. The V gene's germline CDR1 is LGHNA and CDR2 YSLEER. CDR3 sequence (DNA): TGCGCCAGCAGCCAAGGGACTGTTAACTATGGCTACACCTTC. It translates to CASSQGTVNYGYTF.

This chain connects TRBV21-1 to TRBJ2-1; the D call TRBD2 from the table was never checked on the DNA. TRBV21-1 corresponds to a pseudogene. CDR3 size: 15 residues. CDR3 sequence reads: CASSSATRLLVEQFF. The CDR3 DNA is TGTGCCAGCAGCAGTGCGACTCGGTTATTGGTTGAGCAGTTCTTC.

The CDR3 DNA reads as TGCAGCGCTGGACAGGTGAATGAAAAACTGTTTTTT. Translation gives CSAGQVNEKLFF. The chain is built from TRBV29-1 and TRBJ1-4; 7 positions match TRBD1. The CDR3 runs to 12 residues. J was trimmed by 5 bases and V by 7 bases; bases with no gene match: 4. CDR1 and CDR2 (germline): SQVTM, ANQGSEA.

The J gene is TRBJ1-3, the V gene TRBV15; 7 positions agree with TRBD1. The CDR3 extends over 17 amino acids. Looked up from germline, CDR1 is LNHNV and CDR2 is YYDKDF (reference sequence). J lost 0 bases, V lost 3 bases, and 8 bases had no gene match. The CDR3 DNA sequence: TGTGCCACCAGCAGCTATTACGGACAGGTCTCTGGAAACACCATATATTTT. Translation: CATSSYYGQVSGNTIYF. Full variable domain (rest looked up from reference TRBV15 and TRBJ1-3): DAMVIQNPRYQVTQFGKPVTLSCSQTLNHNVMYWYQQKSSQAPKLLFHYYDKDFNNEADTPDNFQSRRPNTSFCFLDIRSPGLGDTAMYLCATSSYYGQVSGNTIYFGEGSWLTVV.

This clone has just one count. The chain employs TRBV30 and TRBJ2-2, with D tentatively TRBD2 (6 bases). CDR3 length: 14 amino acids. V gave up 2 bases and J gave up 3 bases, with 10 bases separating them. Germline V lookup: CDR1 GTSNPN, CDR2 SVGIG (reference sequence). The CDR3 nucleotides read TGTGCCTGGAGTCTTTTAGCGGACACCGGGGAGCTGTTTTTT. Its protein product is CAWSLLADTGELFF.

As regards this clone: Other nucleotide sequences in the sample specify the same CDR3. This chain connects TRBV20-1 to TRBJ2-7; tentative D call: TRBD2 (7 bases). The germline gives CDR1 DFQATT, CDR2 SNEGSKA (reference sequence). V lost 3 bases and J 1 base, leaving 13 bases between the germline ends. The CDR3 contains 14 residues. CDR3 nucleotides: TGCAGTGCTAGTCGAGGGGGAGGGTCCTACGAGCAGTACTTC. Its protein product is CSASRGGGSYEQYF.

This chain uses TRBV10-1 with TRBJ2-3, with a weak D call TRBD2 (5 bases). Germline V gene data show CDR1 as WNHNN and CDR2 as SYGVQD (reference sequence). Trimming removed 0 bases at V and 3 bases at J, with 16 bases between. This CDR3 is 17 amino acids long. CDR3 in DNA: TGCGCCAGCAGTGAGTCCCTGGGCCCGGGGTCGACAGATACGCAGTATTTT. Translation gives CASSESLGPGSTDTQYF.

This clone was counted at least ten times. The V and J genes are TRBV28 and TRBJ2-1, with D tentatively TRBD1 (5 bases). The CDR3 extends over 14 amino acids. Trimming pared 7 bases from V and 8 bases from J, leaving 18 bases between. Germline V CDR1 and CDR2: MDHEN, SYDVKM. The CDR3 region has the DNA TGTGCCAGCAACCAAGGGTCAGGGTGGGATGAGCAGTTCTTC. Translating it yields CASNQGSGWDEQFF.

The genes are TRBV6-5 and TRBJ2-7; 8 bases map to TRBD1. From germline, CDR1 is MNHEY and CDR2 SVGAGI. CDR3 size: 15 residues. V shed 4 bases and J 0 bases; nucleotides not matched to a gene: 5. CDR3 loop: CASSSPGQASYEQYF. DNA of the CDR3: TGTGCCAGCAGTTCCCCGGGACAGGCCTCCTACGAGCAGTACTTC.

This chain uses TRBV28 with TRBJ1-5; D uncertain. With 2 bases removed from V and 3 bases from J, the gap between germline ends came to 8 bases. The CDR3 is 14 residues long. The germline V gene encodes CDR1 MDHEN and CDR2 SYDVKM. Here the CDR3 reads CASSLIIINQPQHF. CDR3 DNA sequence: TGTGCCAGCAGTTTAATAATTATCAATCAGCCCCAGCATTTT. Variable domain in full (rest from reference TRBV28 and TRBJ1-5): DVKVTQSSRYLVKRTGEKVFLECVQDMDHENMFWYRQDPGLGLRLIYFSYDVKMKEKGDIPEGYSVSREKKERFSLILESASTNQTSMYLCASSLIIINQPQHFGDGTRLSIL.

The CDR3 here is CAISESGLGRVGYEQYF. The CDR3 DNA is TGTGCCATCAGTGAGTCGGGACTAGGGAGGGTTGGCTACGAGCAGTACTTC. The V and J genes are TRBV10-3 and TRBJ2-7; the match to TRBD2 covers 8 bases. Losses at the gene ends were 0 bases for V and 3 bases for J; bases not matched to a gene: 10. CDR3 length: 17 residues. Per germline, CDR1 ENHRY and CDR2 SYGVKD.

This chain links TRBV19 with TRBJ2-5; 11 bases map to TRBD2. The CDR3 is made up of 16 amino acids. The germline CDR1 and CDR2 sequences are LNHDA and SQIVND (reference sequence). Germline trimming cut 6 bases from V and 4 bases from J; bases unmatched to any gene: 10. The CDR3 loop reads CASSPSLAGGLETQYF. The CDR3 coding sequence is TGTGCCAGTAGCCCCTCGCTAGCGGGGGGTTTAGAGACCCAGTACTTC.

The V and J genes are TRBV15 and TRBJ1-4; 8 nucleotides line up with TRBD1. The V segment lost 2 bases and the J segment 8 bases; nucleotides outside the gene matches: 4. This CDR3 spans 14 amino acids. CDR1 and CDR2 from the germline V gene are LNHNV and YYDKDF (reference sequence). The CDR3: CATSRPGGDEKLFF. The CDR3 DNA follows: TGTGCCACCAGCAGACCAGGGGGCGACGAAAAACTGTTTTTT.